The 8 T cell receptor beta chains in this list originate from one sample, sequenced in a study of blood T cell repertoires in COVID-19. The data were produced by immunoSEQ multiplex PCR, yet TCRdb's version contains in-frame clones alone and is incomplete. The profile shows 100,000 to 150,000 clones, approximately 80% of them singletons. The sample taken for sequencing was peripheral blood. These receptors originate from a man aged 35 to 55 with active or convalescent COVID-19.

J is TRBJ2-2 and V is TRBV9; D is unclear. Trimming removed 2 bases at V and 0 bases at J, with 8 bases between. CDR1 SGDLS and CDR2 YYNGEE come from the germline V gene. The length of the CDR3 is 15 residues. As DNA, the CDR3 is TGTGCCAGCAGCGTTGACACCACGAACACCGGGGAGCTGTTTTTT. This encodes CASSVDTTNTGELFF.

This chain joins TRBV9 and TRBJ2-3; D is possibly TRBD1 (6 bases). The length of the CDR3 is 14 residues. Germline V gene sequence: CDR1 SGDLS, CDR2 YYNGEE. V was trimmed by 6 bases and J by 2 bases, leaving 13 bases between them. CDR3 in DNA: TGTGCCAGCAACAGGGCCGAGGTCACAGATACGCAGTATTTT. Translated, it gives CASNRAEVTDTQYF. Full variable domain (rest looked up from reference TRBV9 and TRBJ2-3): DSGVTQTPKHLITATGQRVTLRCSPRSGDLSVYWYQQSLDQGLQFLIQYYNGEERAKGNILERFSAQQFPDLHSELNLSSLELGDSALYFCASNRAEVTDTQYFGPGTRLTVL.

This clone has only one observation. The rearrangement uses TRBV19 and TRBJ1-4; D gene unclear. The CDR3 spans 11 residues. Trimming stripped 6 bases from V and 8 bases from J, with 7 bases between. Per the germline V gene, CDR1 is LNHDA and CDR2 is SQIVND (reference sequence). The CDR3 DNA reads TGTGCCAGTAGCCAGTGGGAAAAACTGTTTTTT. Encoded protein: CASSQWEKLFF.

The chain has TRBV7-8 and TRBJ1-2, with D possibly being TRBD1 (6 bases). The germline gives CDR1 SGHVS, CDR2 FQNEAQ. The V gene lost 4 bases and the J gene lost 0 bases, with 12 bases spanning the gap. The CDR3 covers 15 residues. This CDR3 reads CASSSQGGANYGYTF. The CDR3 nucleotides read TGTGCCAGCAGCTCCCAAGGGGGGGCTAACTATGGCTACACCTTC.

The V and J genes are TRBV3-1 (or the pseudogene TRBV3-2) and TRBJ2-7; 8 bases match TRBD1. Losses at the gene ends were 1 base for V and 1 base for J; bases not matched to a gene: 3. Germline CDR1 and CDR2: LGHDT and YNNKEL (reference sequence). The CDR3 totals 15 residues. The CDR3 DNA follows: TGTGCCAGCAGCCAAGGGGGGACAGGTTCCTACGAGCAGTACTTC. This encodes CASSQGGTGSYEQYF.

This rearrangement joins TRBV5-1 to TRBJ2-5, with unresolved D. Per the germline V gene, CDR1 is SGHRS and CDR2 is YFSETQ. V was shortened by 0 bases and J by 1 base, with 10 bases between the two germline ends. The length of the CDR3 is 15 residues. CDR3 nucleotide sequence: TGCGCCAGCAGCTTGGCCGGATCAGGCCAAGAGACCCAGTACTTC. Translation: CASSLAGSGQETQYF. Full variable domain (rest looked up from reference TRBV5-1 and TRBJ2-5): KAGVTQTPRYLIKTRGQQVTLSCSPISGHRSVSWYQQTPGQGLQFLFEYFSETQRNKGNFPGRFSGRQFSNSRSEMNVSTLELGDSALYLCASSLAGSGQETQYFGPGTRLLVL.

The rearrangement uses TRBV5-8 and TRBJ1-1; D ambiguous. V was shortened by 5 bases and J by 0 bases, with 5 bases between the two germline ends. The germline CDR1 and CDR2 sequences are SGHTS and YDEGEE. This CDR3 has 12 amino acids. The CDR3 loop reads CASSSMNTEAFF. For the CDR3, the DNA is TGTGCCAGCAGTTCCATGAACACTGAAGCTTTCTTT.

The V and J genes are TRBV3-1 (or the pseudogene TRBV3-2) and TRBJ1-3, with a weak D call TRBD1 (6 bases). CDR3 length: 16 residues. The germline V gene encodes CDR1 LGHDT and CDR2 YNNKEL (reference sequence). Trimming left V 5 bases short and J 0 bases short, with 14 bases between. In nucleotides, the CDR3 is TGTGCCAGCAGCTATTTAACAGGGAGCTCTGGAAACACCATATATTTT. It codes for CASSYLTGSSGNTIYF.